Each of the 29 T cell receptor beta chains below was sequenced from the same sample in a study of fetal regulatory T cell absence and autoimmunity. Using immunoSEQ multiplex PCR, the repertoire was profiled, and TCRdb retains in-frame clones only, with some absent. The sample carries about 95,000 clones, about three quarters recorded once. The specimen sequenced was pancreas tissue. The receptors stem from a male donor with IPEX syndrome.

The gene calls are TRBV15 and TRBJ2-5; 10 bases align to TRBD1. Germline trimming cut 0 bases from V and 1 base from J; bases unmatched to any gene: 14. The germline V gene has CDR1 LNHNV and CDR2 YYDKDF (reference sequence). This CDR3 region has 20 residues. The CDR3 sequence: CATSRDRAWDRGGRQETQYF. The CDR3 DNA is TGTGCCACCAGCAGAGATCGGGCATGGGACAGGGGAGGTCGCCAAGAGACCCAGTACTTC.

The chain employs TRBV5-1 and TRBJ2-1, with D unclear. The CDR3 has 16 residues. V dropped 4 bases and J dropped 4 bases, with 18 bases sitting between them. The germline CDR1 and CDR2 sequences are SGHRS and YFSETQ. The CDR3, as DNA: TGCGCCAGCAGCCTATCGGACCTCCCACTTTACAATGAGCAGTTCTTC. Translation gives CASSLSDLPLYNEQFF.

The genes are TRBV5-1 and TRBJ2-3; 7 bases align to TRBD1. This CDR3 contains 16 residues. J was trimmed by 0 bases and V by 0 bases; bases with no gene match: 4. CDR1 is SGHRS and CDR2 is YFSETQ in the germline V gene. CDR3 bases: TGCGCCAGCAGCTTGGGGACAGGTAGGAGCACAGATACGCAGTATTTT. It codes for CASSLGTGRSTDTQYF.

The chain employs TRBV5-1 and TRBJ2-3, with 7 positions matching TRBD2. V lost 5 bases and J lost 4; bases outside the gene matches: 4. CDR3 length: 13 amino acids. Germline values: CDR1 SGHRS, CDR2 YFSETQ. In nucleotides, the CDR3 is TGCGCCAGCAGAGGGAGGGACCCAGATACGCAGTATTTT. This sequence encodes CASRGRDPDTQYF.

This clone has more than one count but fewer than ten. The V gene is TRBV6-7, the J gene TRBJ1-5; D not resolved. TRBV6-7 is classed as an ORF, of uncertain function. V lost 6 bases and J 3 bases, leaving 18 bases between the germline ends. The CDR3 is 16 residues long. The CDR3 is CASSNGLQALNQPQHF. CDR3 nucleotide sequence: TGTGCCAGCAGCAACGGACTTCAAGCCCTCAATCAGCCCCAGCATTTT.

This sequence joins TRBV4-1 and TRBJ2-3, with TRBD2 matching over 12 bases. Per germline, CDR1 MGHRA and CDR2 YSYEKL. The CDR3 contains 15 residues. Germline trimming cut 5 bases from V and 4 bases from J; bases unmatched to any gene: 4. The CDR3 DNA reads TGCGCCAGCAGCGCTAGCGGGGGGGCCGCAGATACGCAGTATTTT. Its protein product is CASSASGGAADTQYF.

V usage is TRBV4-1 and J usage is TRBJ2-1, with 7 bases aligning to TRBD1. With 7 bases clipped from V and 6 bases from J, the junction kept 12 bases outside the gene matches. This CDR3 is 15 amino acids long. From germline, CDR1 is MGHRA and CDR2 YSYEKL. The CDR3 here is CASTTDRSGGNEQFF. CDR3 in DNA: TGCGCCAGCACCACGGACAGGTCTGGGGGCAATGAGCAGTTCTTC.

V is TRBV2 and J is TRBJ1-4; D is perhaps TRBD1 (5 bases). There are 12 residues in the CDR3. The ends were cut back, 2 bases at V and 7 bases at J, with 5 bases in the middle. The germline gives CDR1 SNHLY, CDR2 FYNNEI. In DNA form, the CDR3 reads TGTGCCAGCAGTGAACAGGGTGAAAAACTGTTTTTT. Translating it yields CASSEQGEKLFF.

This clone came up once. The chain's CDR3 is CASSYSQATYEQYF. CDR3 in DNA: TGTGCCAGCAGTTACAGCCAGGCCACCTACGAGCAGTACTTC. The chain combines TRBV6-6 with TRBJ2-7; D is unclear. The CDR3 runs 14 residues. CDR1 is MNHNY and CDR2 is SVGAGI in the germline V gene (reference sequence). V lost 2 bases, J lost 2 bases, and 10 bases lay in between.

The rearrangement uses TRBV6-5 and TRBJ2-5; no clear D. The CDR3 is made up of 12 amino acids. V gave up 5 bases and J gave up 4 bases, with 8 bases separating them. Germline V CDR1 and CDR2: MNHEY, SVGAGI. Here the CDR3 reads CASSRDTETQYF. The CDR3 bases are TGTGCCAGCAGTAGAGACACAGAGACCCAGTACTTC.

The chain uses TRBV10-3 and TRBJ1-2; D not certain. The length of the CDR3 is 13 residues. V was trimmed by 7 bases and J by 7 bases, leaving 16 bases between them. Germline-derived CDR1 and CDR2 are ENHRY and SYGVKD. CDR3 bases: TGTGCCATCACCGCAGGCCCTAAGGGTGGCTACACCTTC. It encodes CAITAGPKGGYTF.

The table lists this clone with a few counts. J is TRBJ1-4 and V is TRBV4-1; 8 nucleotides agree with TRBD1. CDR3 length equals 16 residues. The J segment lost 8 bases and the V segment lost 1 base, leaving 9 bases of the junction unmatched. The germline V gene encodes CDR1 MGHRA and CDR2 YSYEKL. The CDR3 DNA follows: TGCGCCAGCAGCCAAGCACCTATGGACAGGGAGGAAAAACTGTTTTTT. This codes for CASSQAPMDREEKLFF.

Note on this clone: The same CDR3 is also encoded by other DNA sequences in this sample. The rearrangement uses TRBV2 and TRBJ2-7; D is unclear. This CDR3 region has 12 residues. The V end was cut by 3 bases, the J end by 3 bases, with 6 bases between. The germline V gene encodes CDR1 SNHLY and CDR2 FYNNEI. For the CDR3, the DNA is TGTGCCAGCAGTGACCTTAGCTACGAGCAGTACTTC. Amino acid sequence: CASSDLSYEQYF.

This sequence joins TRBV10-3 and TRBJ2-7, with TRBD1 identical over 8 bases. The CDR3 is 16 residues long. Germline CDR1 ENHRY, CDR2 SYGVKD. V was pared by 6 bases and J by 1 base, with 11 bases of the junction left unmatched. This CDR3 is CAISPGTGTLSYEQYF. CDR3 coding DNA: TGTGCCATCAGCCCTGGGACAGGCACTCTTTCCTACGAGCAGTACTTC.

The genes are TRBV7-2 and TRBJ2-2; D is perhaps TRBD1 or TRBD2 (5 bases each). Germline assignment: CDR1 SGHTA and CDR2 FQGNSA. Deletions cut 3 bases from V and 6 bases from J, with 11 bases between. This CDR3 comprises 14 residues. CDR3 in amino acids: CASSFDGTAGELFF. CDR3 nucleotides: TGTGCCAGCAGCTTTGACGGGACGGCCGGGGAGCTGTTTTTT.

The V gene is TRBV9, the J gene TRBJ2-3; 8 bases are shared with TRBD1. Germline V gives CDR1 SGDLS, CDR2 YYNGEE. CDR3 length: 16 amino acids. V shed 4 bases, J shed 2 bases, and the junction held 9 bases outside the gene matches. The CDR3 region has the DNA TGTGCCAGCAGCCCGCGGACAGGGTGGGACACAGATACGCAGTATTTT. It specifies CASSPRTGWDTDTQYF. Together with reference TRBV9 and TRBJ2-3, the CDR3 gives the full variable domain: DSGVTQTPKHLITATGQRVTLRCSPRSGDLSVYWYQQSLDQGLQFLIQYYNGEERAKGNILERFSAQQFPDLHSELNLSSLELGDSALYFCASSPRTGWDTDTQYFGPGTRLTVL.

The chain has TRBV5-4 and TRBJ2-7, with 12 bases lining up with TRBD2. Unmatched junction bases numbered 5, after V lost 1 base and J lost 3 bases. The CDR3 totals 16 residues. Germline V gene lookup returns CDR1 SGHNT and CDR2 YYREEE (reference sequence). CDR3 amino acids: CASSLPSGRADYEQYF. The CDR3 DNA reads as TGTGCCAGCAGCTTGCCTAGCGGGAGGGCCGACTACGAGCAGTACTTC. The whole variable domain, remainder taken from reference TRBV5-4 and TRBJ2-7, is ETGVTQSPTHLIKTRGQQVTLRCSSQSGHNTVSWYQQALGQGPQFIFQYYREEENGRGNFPPRFSGLQFPNYSSELNVNALELDDSALYLCASSLPSGRADYEQYFGPGTRLTVT.

The genes are TRBV9 and TRBJ2-4, with 10 bases aligning to TRBD2. The CDR3 is 16 amino acids. V trimming: 0 bases; J trimming: 0 bases; junction bases outside the gene matches: 0. Germline V gene data show CDR1 as SGDLS and CDR2 as YYNGEE. The CDR3 DNA reads as TGTGCCAGCAGCGTAGGACTAGCGGGAGCCAAAAACATTCAGTACTTC. Protein sequence: CASSVGLAGAKNIQYF.

The rearrangement links TRBV4-1 to TRBJ1-4, with unresolved D. This CDR3 contains 17 residues. Per germline, CDR1 MGHRA and CDR2 YSYEKL. Trimming stripped 0 bases from V and 8 bases from J, with 19 bases between. In DNA form, the CDR3 reads TGCGCCAGCAGCCAAGAAGTCGCGGGTTTCGAAGGCGAAAAACTGTTTTTT. Translating gives CASSQEVAGFEGEKLFF.

The genes are TRBV7-2 and TRBJ2-1; 12 positions agree with TRBD2. Losses at the gene ends were 2 bases for V and 0 bases for J; bases not matched to a gene: 5. This CDR3 has 18 amino acids. CDR1 is SGHTA and CDR2 is FQGNSA in the germline V gene. CDR3 sequence reads: CASSLLGLAGSSYNEQFF. The CDR3 DNA is TGTGCCAGCAGCTTATTAGGACTAGCGGGGAGCTCCTACAATGAGCAGTTCTTC.

This chain connects TRBV13 to TRBJ2-2; perhaps D is TRBD1 or TRBD2 (5 bases each). The germline V and J ends were trimmed by 6 bases and 6 bases, with 11 bases remaining between them. Germline V gene data show CDR1 as PRHDT and CDR2 as FYEKMQ (reference sequence). The CDR3 contains 13 residues. DNA of the CDR3: TGTGCCAGCAGTTCCTGGGGGTCCGGGGAGCTGTTTTTT. The encoded protein is CASSSWGSGELFF.

A remark on this clone: This specimen includes other DNA sequences encoding the same CDR3. V and J are TRBV5-6 and TRBJ2-3; D is uncertain. This CDR3 region has 12 residues. Trimming took off 4 bases at V and 1 base at J, with 4 bases between the two ends. CDR1 and CDR2 from the germline V gene are SGHDT and YYEEEE. CDR3 amino acids: CASSRGTDTQYF. CDR3 in DNA: TGTGCCAGCAGCCGCGGCACAGATACGCAGTATTTT.

The V and J genes are TRBV5-1 and TRBJ1-2; TRBD1 matches 7 bases. The length of the CDR3 is 14 residues. Trimming cost V 4 bases and J 1 base; bases outside gene matches: 4. Germline assignment: CDR1 SGHRS and CDR2 YFSETQ. The CDR3 nucleotides are TGCGCCAGCAGCCCGGGACAGATTAACTATGGCTACACCTTC. This gives the protein CASSPGQINYGYTF. Supplemented by reference TRBV5-1 and TRBJ1-2, the full variable domain reads KAGVTQTPRYLIKTRGQQVTLSCSPISGHRSVSWYQQTPGQGLQFLFEYFSETQRNKGNFPGRFSGRQFSNSRSEMNVSTLELGDSALYLCASSPGQINYGYTFGSGTRLTVV.

The chain joins TRBV7-9 to TRBJ1-2, with 9 bases lining up with TRBD1. With V trimmed by 7 bases and J by 4 bases, 7 bases remained unmatched. The CDR3 runs to 14 residues. Germline-derived CDR1 and CDR2 are SEHNR and FQNEAQ (reference sequence). The CDR3 loop reads CASTTSTGGYGYTF. CDR3 nucleotide sequence: TGTGCCAGCACCACCTCGACAGGGGGCTATGGCTACACCTTC. Filled out from reference TRBV7-9 and TRBJ1-2, the complete variable domain reads DTGVSQNPRHKITKRGQNVTFRCDPISEHNRLYWYRQTLGQGPEFLTYFQNEAQLEKSRLLSDRFSAERPKGSFSTLEIQRTEQGDSAMYLCASTTSTGGYGYTFGSGTRLTVV.

This clone was detected a few times. The rearrangement joins TRBV9 to TRBJ1-3, with a weak D call TRBD1 (5 bases). CDR1 is SGDLS, CDR2 YYNGEE, per germline. Trimming took 1 base from V and 2 from J, leaving 10 bases between them. The CDR3 spans 15 residues. The chain's CDR3 is CASSVSGDPGNTIYF. CDR3 nucleotide sequence: TGTGCCAGCAGCGTATCCGGGGACCCTGGAAACACCATATATTTT.

J is TRBJ1-1 and V is TRBV9, with 8 bases fitting TRBD1. This CDR3 has 13 residues. V lost 4 bases, J lost 3 bases, and 2 bases stayed unmatched. The germline V gene encodes CDR1 SGDLS and CDR2 YYNGEE. CDR3 sequence reads: CASSSTGDTEAFF. The CDR3 nucleotides are TGTGCCAGCAGCTCGACAGGGGACACTGAAGCTTTCTTT. Based on the CDR3 plus reference TRBV9 and TRBJ1-1, the full variable domain is DSGVTQTPKHLITATGQRVTLRCSPRSGDLSVYWYQQSLDQGLQFLIQYYNGEERAKGNILERFSAQQFPDLHSELNLSSLELGDSALYFCASSSTGDTEAFFGQGTRLTVV.

This chain joins TRBV6-6 and TRBJ2-2; 9 nucleotides line up with TRBD2. From germline, CDR1 is MNHNY and CDR2 SVGAGI (reference sequence). The CDR3 covers 16 residues. Trimming took 10 bases from V and 0 from J; bases not matched to a gene: 9. CDR3 bases: TGTGCCACCGGGACTAGCTTTACTCCGAACACCGGGGAGCTGTTTTTT. Translating it yields CATGTSFTPNTGELFF.

A few counts support this clone. The V call is TRBV6-5, the J call TRBJ2-2; D is undetermined. V was shortened by 1 base and J by 1 base, with 7 bases between the two germline ends. This CDR3 contains 15 residues. Germline-derived CDR1 and CDR2 are MNHEY and SVGAGI. This CDR3 is CASSYFDWNTGELFF. In DNA form, the CDR3 reads TGTGCCAGCAGTTACTTCGACTGGAACACCGGGGAGCTGTTTTTT.

This sequence joins TRBV29-1 and TRBJ2-2, with D possibly being TRBD1 (7 bases). The germline CDR1 and CDR2 sequences are SQVTM and ANQGSEA. V was cut by 0 bases and J by 5 bases, with 13 bases left in between. The CDR3 is made up of 15 amino acids. The CDR3 nucleotides read TGCAGCGTTGAAGAAGGGGGGACAGTTACCGGGGAGCTGTTTTTT. This gives the protein CSVEEGGTVTGELFF.